Described below is a single TCR beta chain sequence and its context. This clonotype was recorded many times. This receptor's antigen is unknown. It has no much larger one-base neighbor in the sample; base qualities were not kept. The TCR beta CDR3 regions were amplified from RNA transcripts. The TCR CDR3 was subjected to a first round of RT-PCR using the HTBI primer set and the Qiagen OneStep RT-PCR kit. Libraries were constructed in a second round of multiplex PCR, after which size selection and purification were performed. The libraries were sequenced on an Illumina HiSeq2000 using paired-end 100 bp reads. As for the original processing: SOAPnuke was used to process the raw data, removing reads that contained adapters or uncalled bases, had a mean Phred below 15, or lacked an exact match to the constant primer or identifier. High-quality paired reads were merged using COPE v1.2.5, and each unique nucleotide sequence was defined as a clonotype. MiTCR v1.1 was used to align clonotypes to the IMGT TRBV, TRBD and TRBJ reference segments. The analysis included only V-J combinations with a frequency above 0.0001, which together covered roughly 99% of the repertoires. The TCS score was defined as F50 (clonal expansion) divided by E x V (chaos), with BLOSUM62-based TCRdist calculated between CDR3 peptides within each V-J. Welch's t-statistics and random forest reduced roughly 500 V-J features to 13, which were used in a naive Bayes classifier (R e1071). TCRdb cleaned the public reads at Q25 with fastp, built clones with MiXCR and kept in-frame beta chains. Every CDR3 protein is listed once, alongside the most common genes and DNA of its rows. Clone size and V and J calls follow TCRdb, not the original study. The sample table records roughly 580,000 distinct CDR3 sequences; roughly 13% of these occur just once. The top ten hold around 5.4% of the sample.

V is cut by 5 bases and J by 5 bases, and the space between the germline ends is 12 bases. The CDR3 contains 12 residues, cysteine and phenylalanine counted. The retained sequence is limited to the CDR3, 36 bases, with the frame set at the first base. CDR1 and CDR2 are drawn from the germline V gene: SQVTM, ANQGSEA. Hyperthyroidism patients were aged 18 to 65 years and newly diagnosed, with disease duration of less than 2 months. The study excluded patients with uncontrolled infections, other autoimmune diseases, pregnancy or lactation. Diagnoses relied on clinical symptoms, serum thyroxine and TRAb, thyroid ultrasound and orbital computed tomography. Blood from progressor patients was collected at the time of first diagnosis with hyperthyroidism, before any ophthalmopathy symptoms had appeared. PBMCs were separated from approximately 10 ml of fresh peripheral blood using Ficoll-Paque density gradient centrifugation. Patients classed as progressors first received a Graves' hyperthyroidism diagnosis and then went on to develop ophthalmopathy during follow-up. Trizol reagent was used to extract total RNA, and RNA quality was then checked on an Agilent 2100 Bioanalyzer.

The sample is drawn from a study of T cells in Graves' hyperthyroidism and ophthalmopathy (dated by TCRdb to the late 2010s). Background on the whole study: Peripheral blood samples were taken at initial diagnosis, before any treatment was given. To identify TCR V-J signatures that set the groups apart, the researchers used a discovery cohort of more than 95 patients, made up of 43 with Graves' ophthalmopathy and about 60 with stable Graves' hyperthyroidism. Prospective prediction of ophthalmopathy was tested in an independent validation cohort of fewer than 20 hyperthyroidism patients and some 17 patients who later progressed to ophthalmopathy. The 95 to 100 discovery patients were divided at random into training and test sets in a 7:3 ratio. In more than five Graves' hyperthyroidism patients, the study also compared T-cell repertoires from thyroid tissue with T-cell repertoires from blood. Following sampling, methimazole starting at 30 mg daily was given to hyperthyroidism patients, and high-dose intravenous methylprednisolone was given to ophthalmopathy patients. TCR Vbeta CDR3 sequencing of approximately 140 peripheral blood samples (around 45 ophthalmopathy, under 80 hyperthyroidism and around 17 progressor patients) is reported in the paper. What the authors observed across the whole study: In validation, the model predicted progression to ophthalmopathy with just under 71% sensitivity and around 72% specificity, a median of roughly seven months before onset. No statistical method was used to set the sample size in advance, and investigators knew the group allocation. Blood samples also contained most of the expanded thyroid clonotypes (frequency above 0.001), which suggests that blood repertoires may reflect thyroid immune responses. A model built on a 13 V-J signature distinguished ophthalmopathy from stable hyperthyroidism, reaching 85% to 90% sensitivity and approximately 83% specificity in cross-validation and 80%/75% in testing.

Recombination connected TRBV29-1 to TRBJ1-1; the D segment cannot be called with confidence. This TCR was sampled from a woman in her thirties with Graves' hyperthyroidism that later progressed to Graves' ophthalmopathy. Sequencing was carried out using blood. The base sequence is TGCAGCGTTTTAACGCTTGAGACTGAAGCTTTCTTT. Its protein product is CSVLTLETEAFF.